The T cell receptor beta chain under discussion was sequenced for a study of vaccination and CD4 T cells after COVID-19. Study-wide context: Some control cultures received a CEFX pool, which served as the positive control. Others received an HIV-1 Nef pool or no peptide.

Sequencing of the DNA from cultured CD4+ T cells was carried out with the Oncomine TCR Beta short-read assay. TCRdb analysed the PCR reads with MiXCR anew, one entry per CDR3 protein. The sample comprises roughly 18,000 distinct CDR3 sequences, around 43% of which are singletons, and 15% to 20% rests with the top ten. This CDR3 has 14 amino acids. In germline, CDR1 is MDHEN, CDR2 SYDVKM. J gave up 1 base and V 6 bases, and 3 bases lay outside the gene matches. With regard to this clonotype: Antigen: not known.

As for time point: late sampling 161 to 241 days after vaccination in three convalescent patients. Treatment noted: approximately nine-day PBMC culture with coronavirus spike peptide pools or control peptides (ViraFEST assay). Researchers grew the cells for 9 to 11 days and then pulled out CD4+ T cells by negative selection. Overall study results and limits: Spike mono-reactive clones accounted for 304 of the 307 vaccine-specific clones found in convalescent patients.

The clonotype originates from a human donor who had recovered from COVID-19. The chain combines TRBV28 with TRBJ1-5; 7 bases are a match to TRBD1. The sample here was CD4+ T cells from blood, cultured in vitro, taken about 7 months after SARS-CoV-2 vaccination. CDR3 sequence reads: CASSQGQSNQPQHF. CDR3 coding DNA: TGTGCCAGCAGCCAGGGACAGAGCAATCAGCCCCAGCATTTT.